This T cell receptor (beta chain) was recorded in a study of a mutant IDH1 vaccine in newly diagnosed glioma. At the level of the study: Earlier therapy was either radiotherapy, temozolomide, or both, and most got both.

Germline CDR1 is SQVTM and CDR2 is ANQGSEA. This CDR3 has 13 amino acids. This clone was detected only a few times. Its antigen is unidentified. Time point specified: week 5, during vaccination. Each vaccine dose was 300 ug of mutant IDH1 20-mer peptide, with topical imiquimod. Repertoires were generated with immunoSEQ multiplex PCR, while TCRdb's copy carries only in-frame clones and drops some. The table has around 58,000 clones, 70% to 90% seen once. The sample was PBMCs, taken from a glioma patient whose treatment included an IDH1 peptide vaccine. This sequence joins TRBV29-1 and TRBJ1-5; 10 nucleotides match TRBD1. The sequence was collected from a man younger than 45 with glioma. As DNA, the CDR3 is TGCAGTGCCGGGACAGGGGACAATCAGCCCCAGCATTTT. Translating gives CSAGTGDNQPQHF.